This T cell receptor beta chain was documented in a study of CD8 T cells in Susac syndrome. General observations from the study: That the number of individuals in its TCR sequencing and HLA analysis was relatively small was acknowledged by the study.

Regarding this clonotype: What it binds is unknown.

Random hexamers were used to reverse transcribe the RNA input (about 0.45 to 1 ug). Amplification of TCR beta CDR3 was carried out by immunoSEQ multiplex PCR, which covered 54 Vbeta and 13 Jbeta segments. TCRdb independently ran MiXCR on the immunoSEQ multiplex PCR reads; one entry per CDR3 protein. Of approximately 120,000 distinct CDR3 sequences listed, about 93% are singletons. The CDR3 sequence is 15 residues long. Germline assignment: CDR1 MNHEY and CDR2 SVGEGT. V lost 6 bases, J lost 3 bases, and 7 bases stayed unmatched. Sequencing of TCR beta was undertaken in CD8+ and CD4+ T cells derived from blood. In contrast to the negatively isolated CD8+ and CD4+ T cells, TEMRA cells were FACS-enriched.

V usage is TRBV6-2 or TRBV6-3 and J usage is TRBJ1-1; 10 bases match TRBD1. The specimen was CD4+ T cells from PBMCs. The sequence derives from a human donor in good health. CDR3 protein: CASSPGQGGYTEAFF. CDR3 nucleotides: TGTGCCAGCAGCCCTGGACAGGGGGGCTACACTGAAGCTTTCTTT.